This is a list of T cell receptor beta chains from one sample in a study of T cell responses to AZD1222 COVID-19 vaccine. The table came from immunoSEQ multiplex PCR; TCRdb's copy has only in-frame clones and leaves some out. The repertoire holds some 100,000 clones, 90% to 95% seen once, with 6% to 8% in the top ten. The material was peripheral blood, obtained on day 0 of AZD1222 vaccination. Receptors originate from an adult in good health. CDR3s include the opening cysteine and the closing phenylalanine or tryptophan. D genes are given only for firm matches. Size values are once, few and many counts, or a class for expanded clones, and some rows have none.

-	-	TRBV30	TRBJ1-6	TGTGCCTGGAGTCAACCGGGGGGATCCTATAATTCACCCCTCCACTTT	CAWSQPGGSYNSPLHF
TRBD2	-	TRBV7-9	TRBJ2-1	TGTGCCAGCAGCGAAAGGGGACTAGCGGTAAACAATGAGCAGTTCTTC	CASSERGLAVNNEQFF
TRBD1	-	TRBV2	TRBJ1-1	TGTGCCAGCAGTACAGGGGGGATTGAAGCTTTCTTT	CASSTGGIEAFF
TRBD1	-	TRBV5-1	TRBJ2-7	TGCGCCAGCAGCGATCAGGGGGACACCTACGAGCAGTACTTC	CASSDQGDTYEQYF
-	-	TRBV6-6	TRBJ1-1	TGTGCCAGCAGTTACGGCAGCGGCGCCACTGAAGCTTTCTTT	CASSYGSGATEAFF
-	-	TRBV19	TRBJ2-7	TGTGCCAGTAGTATAGGTACAGTGACCTACGAGCAGTACTTC	CASSIGTVTYEQYF
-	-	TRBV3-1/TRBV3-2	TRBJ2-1	TGTGCCAGCAGCCAGTCGGTCGATGAGCAGTTCTTC	CASSQSVDEQFF
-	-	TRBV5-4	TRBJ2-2	TGTGCCAGCAGAAGGACAGAAAACACCGGGGAGCTGTTTTTT	CASRRTENTGELFF
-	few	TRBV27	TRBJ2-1	TGTGCCAGCAGGTCGGGATTCCCGGGGAATGAGCAGTTCTTC	CASRSGFPGNEQFF
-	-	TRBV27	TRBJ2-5	TGTGCCAGCGGGGAGAGACAAGAGACCCAGTACTTC	CASGERQETQYF
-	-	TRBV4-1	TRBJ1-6	TGCCAAATGGAAGGACAGCCGAATTCACCCCTCCACTTT	CQMEGQPNSPLHF
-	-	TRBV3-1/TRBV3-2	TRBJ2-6	TGTGCCAGCAGCCCTCCCATGGGTGGGGCCAACGTCCTGACTTTC	CASSPPMGGANVLTF
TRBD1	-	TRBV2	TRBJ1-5	TGTGCCAGCAGTTTGGACAGGGCAAATCAGCCCCAGCATTTT	CASSLDRANQPQHF
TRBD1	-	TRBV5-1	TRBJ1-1	TGCGCCAGCAGCTCGCGGACAGGGGGTGACACTGAAGCTTTCTTT	CASSSRTGGDTEAFF
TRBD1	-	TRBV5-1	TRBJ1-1	TGCGCCAGTAAACAGGGGGTGAACACTGAAGCTTTCTTT	CASKQGVNTEAFF
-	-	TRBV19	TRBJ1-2	TGTGCCAGTAGTATCTTTCGGCGGTATGGCTACACCTTC	CASSIFRRYGYTF
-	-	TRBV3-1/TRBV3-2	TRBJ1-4	TGTGCCAGCAGCCAAGGGGTCGGGACCGGAGAAGAAAAACTGTTTTTT	CASSQGVGTGEEKLFF
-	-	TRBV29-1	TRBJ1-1	TGCAGCGCCTCAGGGAAGGGAACTGAAGCTTTCTTT	CSASGKGTEAFF
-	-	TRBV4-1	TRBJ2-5	TGCGCCAGCAGCCAAGGAGCTCTGGGGGTCCAAGAGACCCAGTACTTC	CASSQGALGVQETQYF
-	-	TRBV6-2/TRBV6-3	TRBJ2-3	TGTGCCAGCAGTTACTCGGGTTCCGGGGATACGCAGTATTTT	CASSYSGSGDTQYF
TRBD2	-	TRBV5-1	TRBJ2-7	TGCGCCAGCAGCATCGGACTAGCGGGGGCCAGCGCCTACGAGCAGTACTTC	CASSIGLAGASAYEQYF
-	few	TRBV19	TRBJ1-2	TGTGCCAGTAGTTACCGAGGTGGCTACACCTTC	CASSYRGGYTF
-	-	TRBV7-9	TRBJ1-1	TGTGCCAGCAGCGCTAGATCGGGGAACACTGAAGCTTTCTTT	CASSARSGNTEAFF
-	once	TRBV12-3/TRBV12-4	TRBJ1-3	TGTGCCAGCTACCAGGAGGCGGGAAACACCATATATTTT	CASYQEAGNTIYF
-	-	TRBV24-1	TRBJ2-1	TGTGCCACCAGTGATTTGAGGGGGAGCTCCTACAATGAGCAGTTCTTC	CATSDLRGSSYNEQFF
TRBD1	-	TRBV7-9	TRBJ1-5	TGTGCCAGCAGCTCCACAGGGGCTCAGCCCCAGCATTTT	CASSSTGAQPQHF
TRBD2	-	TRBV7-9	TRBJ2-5	TGTGCCAGCAGCCAAGCGGGAGATCAGGAGACCCAGTACTTC	CASSQAGDQETQYF
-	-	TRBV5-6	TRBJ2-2	TGTGCCAGCAGCCCCATTGACGGGGAGCTGTTTTTT	CASSPIDGELFF
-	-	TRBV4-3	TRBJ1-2	TGCGCCAGCAGCGTAAGCGGTCTACTAGTCGCGGGGGATGGCTACACCTTC	CASSVSGLLVAGDGYTF
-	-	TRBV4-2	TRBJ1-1	TGTGCCAGCACGTCGGTGGGCCTGGTAAAAACCCCCGAAGCTTTCTTT	CASTSVGLVKTPEAFF
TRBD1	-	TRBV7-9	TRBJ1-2	TGTGCCAGCAGCTTTAACAGGGGAACAGGGGGCTACACCTTC	CASSFNRGTGGYTF
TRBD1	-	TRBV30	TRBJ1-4	TGTGCCTGGAGTGGACAGGGGGGGAATAATGAAAAACTGTTTTTT	CAWSGQGGNNEKLFF
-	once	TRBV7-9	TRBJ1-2	TGTGCCAGCAGCCCCGGGTGGGTGGGCGGTGGCTATGGCTACACCTTC	CASSPGWVGGGYGYTF
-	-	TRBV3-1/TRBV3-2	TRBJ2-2	TGTGCCAGCAGCCCGGGACACCTCACCGGGGAGCTGTTTTTT	CASSPGHLTGELFF
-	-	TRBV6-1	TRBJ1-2	TGTGCCGTAACGAGGGGTACCGGCTACACCTTC	CAVTRGTGYTF
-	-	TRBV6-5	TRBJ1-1	TGTGCCAGCAGTTATCGGGTTGGTGGGACTGAAGCTTTCTTT	CASSYRVGGTEAFF
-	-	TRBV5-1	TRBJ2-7	TGCGCCAGCAGCTTGGGGACAGCTGTCTACGAGCAGTACTTC	CASSLGTAVYEQYF
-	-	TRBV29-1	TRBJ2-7	TGCAGCGCCGAAACCGCAGGGCCTAGCTCCTACGAGCAGTACTTC	CSAETAGPSSYEQYF
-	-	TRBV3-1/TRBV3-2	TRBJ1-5	TGTGCCAGCAGCCAACAGGGTTTTAGCAATCAGCCCCAGCATTTT	CASSQQGFSNQPQHF
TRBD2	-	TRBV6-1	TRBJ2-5	TGTGCCAGCAGTGAGTGGAGCGGGGGGCCCGAAGAGACCCAGTACTTC	CASSEWSGGPEETQYF
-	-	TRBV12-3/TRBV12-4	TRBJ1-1	TGTGCCAGCAGTTTCTCGGGGATAGGAGCTTTCTTT	CASSFSGIGAFF
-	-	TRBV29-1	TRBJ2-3	TGCAGCGTCCGTTTGCGGGGCACAGATACGCAGTATTTT	CSVRLRGTDTQYF
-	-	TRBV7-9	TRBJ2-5	TGTGCCAGCAGCTTAGGACAGATGCGACAAGAGACCCAGTACTTC	CASSLGQMRQETQYF
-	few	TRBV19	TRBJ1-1	TGTGCCAGTAGTATGGGCTCGGGGTGGAGCACTGAAGCTTTCTTT	CASSMGSGWSTEAFF
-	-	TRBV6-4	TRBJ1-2	TGTGCCAGCAGTGACTCTGGGACCCCAGCTAACTATGGCTACACCTTC	CASSDSGTPANYGYTF
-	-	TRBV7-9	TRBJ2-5	TGTGCCAGCAGCTTATTGAGGGTGGCAGAGACCCAGTACTTC	CASSLLRVAETQYF
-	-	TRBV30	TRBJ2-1	TGTGCCTGGAGTGCTAGCCAGGAGCAGTTCTTC	CAWSASQEQFF
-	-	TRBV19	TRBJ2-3	TGTGCCAGTACCCCGATGGCAAGCACAGATACGCAGTATTTT	CASTPMASTDTQYF
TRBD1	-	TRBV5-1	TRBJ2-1	TGCGCCAGCAGCCCCGGGACAGGGGGGATACGGGAGGGTGAGGATGAGCAGTTCTTC	CASSPGTGGIREGEDEQFF